The 5 T cell receptor beta chains below come from one sample, sequenced in a study of blood T cell repertoires in COVID-19. The protocol was immunoSEQ multiplex PCR, while the TCRdb copy is restricted to in-frame clones and leaves out a portion. The table has about 120,000 clones, less than 85% seen once; the top ten hold about 2.5%. The sequenced sample was peripheral blood. These receptor sequences come from a man aged 50-59 years with acute or convalescent COVID-19.

The CDR3 loop reads CAISEGTSGRGVGELFF. The CDR3, as DNA: TGTGCCATCAGTGAGGGGACTAGCGGGAGAGGGGTCGGGGAGCTGTTTTTT. The chain is built from TRBV10-3 and TRBJ2-2; 14 positions agree with TRBD2. V shed 2 bases, J shed 7 bases, and the junction held 6 bases outside the gene matches. Germline V CDR1 and CDR2: ENHRY, SYGVKD. This CDR3 spans 17 amino acids.

The J gene is TRBJ2-3, the V gene TRBV6-6; 12 bases align to TRBD2. V lost 3 bases and J lost 4; bases outside the gene matches: 5. The length of the CDR3 is 16 residues. Germline CDR1 reads MNHNY; CDR2 reads SVGAGI (reference sequence). This chain's CDR3 is CASSYGLAGGPDTQYF. In nucleotides, the CDR3 is TGTGCCAGCAGTTATGGGCTAGCGGGAGGGCCAGATACGCAGTATTTT.

This clone was counted only a few times. J is TRBJ1-4 and V is TRBV19; 8 bases match TRBD1. V lost 2 bases to trimming and J lost 10 bases; unmatched junction nucleotides: 9. This CDR3 spans 15 amino acids. CDR1 is LNHDA and CDR2 is SQIVND in the germline V gene (reference sequence). Here the CDR3 reads CASSISQGARGKLFF. CDR3 nucleotides: TGTGCCAGTAGTATATCCCAGGGGGCGCGTGGAAAACTGTTTTTT.

The chain joins TRBV10-3 to TRBJ2-7; D perhaps matches TRBD2 (5 bases). CDR3 size: 12 residues. V shed 9 bases and J shed 4 bases, with 13 bases lying between them. Germline V gene data show CDR1 as ENHRY and CDR2 as SYGVKD. The CDR3 region is CAIFEGPYEQYF. CDR3 sequence (DNA): TGTGCCATTTTTGAGGGTCCGTACGAGCAGTACTTC.

The chain uses TRBV2 and TRBJ1-6; the D is unclear. The CDR3 has 16 amino acids. The germline V and J ends were trimmed by 1 base and 0 bases, with 7 bases remaining between them. Germline V gene data show CDR1 as SNHLY and CDR2 as FYNNEI. CDR3 coding DNA: TGTGCCAGCAGTGAAGGAGAGAGCTCCTATAATTCACCCCTCCACTTT. It is translated as CASSEGESSYNSPLHF.